This T cell receptor beta chain was profiled in a study of radiation and T cells in renal cell carcinoma. This clone was recorded a few times. The CDR3 consists of 13 residues. Germline V gene data show CDR1 as LGHNA and CDR2 as YSLEER. Trimming removed 0 bases at V and 4 bases at J, with 3 bases between. The treatment is: 15 Gy SBRT to primary tumor, nephrectomy 4 weeks later. Sequencing used immunoSEQ multiplex PCR; TCRdb keeps in-frame clones, though not all of them. This sample yields about 16,000 clones, of which 50% are seen a single time; 40% belongs to the top ten. This sequence joins TRBV4-3 and TRBJ2-2; no firm D call. Sequenced material: tumor tissue, taken from a patient whose treatment included radiotherapy and nephrectomy. The sequence derives from a woman aged 55-69 years with renal cell carcinoma. CDR3 DNA: TGCGCCAGCAGCCAAGATGCCACCGGGGAGCTGTTTTTT. The encoded protein is CASSQDATGELFF.